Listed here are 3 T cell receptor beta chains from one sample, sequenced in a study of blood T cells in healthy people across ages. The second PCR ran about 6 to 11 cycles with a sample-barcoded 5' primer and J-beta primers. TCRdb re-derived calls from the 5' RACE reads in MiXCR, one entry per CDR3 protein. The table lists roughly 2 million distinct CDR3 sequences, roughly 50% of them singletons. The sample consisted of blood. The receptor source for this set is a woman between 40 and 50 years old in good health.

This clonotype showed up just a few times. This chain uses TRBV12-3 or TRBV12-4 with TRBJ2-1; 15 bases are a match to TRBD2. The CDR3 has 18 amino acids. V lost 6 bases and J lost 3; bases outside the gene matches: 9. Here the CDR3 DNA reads TGTGCCAGCAGCCGGGGGACTAGCGGGGGGCCCCTCTACAATGAGCAGTTCTTC. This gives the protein CASSRGTSGGPLYNEQFF.

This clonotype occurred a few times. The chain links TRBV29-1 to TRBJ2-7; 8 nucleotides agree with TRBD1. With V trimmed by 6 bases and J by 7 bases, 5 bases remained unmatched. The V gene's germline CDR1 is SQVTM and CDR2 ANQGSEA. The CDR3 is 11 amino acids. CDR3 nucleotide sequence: TGCAGCGTGAGGACAGGGCGGGAGCAGTACTTC. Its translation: CSVRTGREQYF.

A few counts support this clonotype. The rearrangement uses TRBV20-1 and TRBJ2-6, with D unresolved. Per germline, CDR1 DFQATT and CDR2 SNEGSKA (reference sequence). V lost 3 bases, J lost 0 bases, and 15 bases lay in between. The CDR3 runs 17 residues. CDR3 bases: TGCAGTGCTAGGTCGCACAGCGAGCGCTCTGGGGCCAACGTCCTGACTTTC. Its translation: CSARSHSERSGANVLTF.